This T cell receptor (beta chain) was sequenced in a study of blood T cell repertoires in COVID-19. Study as a whole: Spain, Italy and the United States supplied samples that represented acute and convalescent COVID-19. T cells, B-cell-depleted T cells, or PBMCs supplied cDNA or gDNA.

Germline values: CDR1 MDHEN, CDR2 SYDVKM. Trimming stripped 1 base from V and 8 bases from J, with 21 bases between. This CDR3 spans 18 amino acids. Authors' data handling: Amplifying reference gene primers gave estimates of nucleated cell counts. TCRdb keeps only in-frame clones here, not all; method: immunoSEQ multiplex PCR. That table furnishes V, J and clone size, whereas the DNA furnished D and trimming. The profile shows 300,000 to 400,000 clones, around 87% of them singletons. This receptor was obtained from a woman aged 50 to 60 who had recovered from COVID-19. The gene calls are TRBV28 and TRBJ1-6; TRBD1 is a possible D gene (6 bases). Source material: peripheral blood. As DNA, the CDR3 is TGTGCCAGCAGTTTATTCGAGGGGGGGAAATGGACCGATTCACCCCTCCACTTT. Protein product: CASSLFEGGKWTDSPLHF.